These 27 T cell receptor beta chains were all obtained from the same sample, sequenced in a study of STAT3 mutations in large granular lymphocyte leukemia. Which antigens these TCRs recognize remains unknown. Method: immunoSEQ multiplex PCR; TCRdb's copy keeps in-frame clones and lacks some. Of around 6,600 clones listed, less than 75% are singletons. The study, taken as a whole, reports: In T-cell large granular lymphocyte leukemia, about half of patients showed multiple immunodominant subclonotypes.

The sequenced sample was peripheral blood mononuclear cells. Receptors originate from a boy between 5 and 17 years old with T-cell large granular lymphocyte leukemia. Some clones in this sample may be carry-over from other donors' samples.

The chain's CDR3 is CASSPGPLAKNIQYF. In DNA form, the CDR3 reads TGTGCCAGCTCGCCGGGGCCCCTAGCCAAAAACATTCAGTACTTC. The chain is built from TRBV18 and TRBJ2-4; the D gene could be TRBD1 or TRBD2 (5 bases each). Germline V gives CDR1 KGHSH, CDR2 LQKENI. Trimming cost V 6 bases and J 0 bases, with 12 bases left between them. The CDR3 loop spans 15 amino acids.

The genes are TRBV5-1 and TRBJ2-7; D remains ambiguous. Trimming cost V 0 bases and J 4 bases, with 14 bases left between them. The length of the CDR3 is 15 residues. CDR1 and CDR2 from the germline V gene are SGHRS and YFSETQ. The DNA of the CDR3 is TGCGCCAGCAGCTTGGCCGTTGCCTCGATATACGAGCAGTACTTC. It codes for CASSLAVASIYEQYF. The full variable domain, in which reference TRBV5-1 and TRBJ2-7 provide the parts outside the CDR3, is KAGVTQTPRYLIKTRGQQVTLSCSPISGHRSVSWYQQTPGQGLQFLFEYFSETQRNKGNFPGRFSGRQFSNSRSEMNVSTLELGDSALYLCASSLAVASIYEQYFGPGTRLTVT.

This clone was counted a few times. This chain connects TRBV5-1 to TRBJ1-6, with no clear D. The V end lost 3 bases, the J end lost 2 bases, and 12 bases lay between the germline ends. In germline, CDR1 is SGHRS, CDR2 YFSETQ. There are 16 residues in the CDR3. CDR3 nucleotides: TGCGCCAGCAGCTCCCGGGGAGGACCCTATAATTCACCCCTCCACTTT. Amino acid sequence: CASSSRGGPYNSPLHF.

This chain links TRBV4-1 with TRBJ2-7, with a possible D match to TRBD1 (5 bases). Germline V CDR1 and CDR2: MGHRA, YSYEKL. V was clipped by 0 bases and J by 1 base, with 10 bases between them. This CDR3 is built from 15 residues. The CDR3 bases are TGCGCCAGCAGCCAAGAGCCGACAGTTTCCTACGAGCAGTACTTC. Translating it yields CASSQEPTVSYEQYF.

The chain links TRBV6-5 to TRBJ2-7, with D possibly being TRBD1 (6 bases). Germline CDR1 is MNHEY and CDR2 is SVGAGI. CDR3 length: 15 residues. V was clipped by 1 base and J by 0 bases, with 10 bases between them. CDR3 in amino acids: CASSYYPRGSYEQYF. The CDR3 region has the DNA TGTGCCAGCAGTTACTACCCCAGGGGCTCCTACGAGCAGTACTTC.

Only a few counts were recorded for this clone. The chain uses TRBV7-8 and TRBJ1-5; D is uncertain. Trimming stripped 3 bases from V and 1 base from J, with 4 bases between. Germline V gene sequence: CDR1 SGHVS, CDR2 FQNEAQ. This CDR3 is 13 amino acids long. The CDR3 DNA follows: TGTGCCAGCAGCTTGCACAGCAATCAGCCCCAGCATTTT. This translates into CASSLHSNQPQHF.

The J gene is TRBJ2-5, the V gene TRBV7-9; TRBD1 matches 10 bases. This CDR3 contains 14 residues. The germline gives CDR1 SEHNR, CDR2 FQNEAQ (reference sequence). J gave up 5 bases and V 5 bases, and 5 bases lay outside the gene matches. DNA for the CDR3: TGTGCCAGCAGCATGACAGGGGGCCTGGAGACCCAGTACTTC. It translates to CASSMTGGLETQYF.

The chain uses TRBV5-6 and TRBJ2-7, with D possibly being TRBD1 (6 bases). The CDR3 has 17 residues. In germline, CDR1 is SGHDT, CDR2 YYEEEE. Trimming took off 4 bases at V and 2 bases at J, with 22 bases between the two ends. DNA for the CDR3: TGTGCCAGCAGCCAAGAACTTACAGGGACCCAGACCTACGAGCAGTACTTC. Its translation is CASSQELTGTQTYEQYF. Together with reference TRBV5-6 and TRBJ2-7, the CDR3 gives the full variable domain: DAGVTQSPTHLIKTRGQQVTLRCSPKSGHDTVSWYQQALGQGPQFIFQYYEEEERQRGNFPDRFSGHQFPNYSSELNVNALLLGDSALYLCASSQELTGTQTYEQYFGPGTRLTVT.

This clone was recorded a few times. The chain couples TRBV7-9 to TRBJ2-3, with D hard to call. The CDR3 length is 14 residues. Trimming took off 1 base at V and 0 bases at J, with 5 bases between the two ends. Germline CDR1 and CDR2: SEHNR and FQNEAQ (reference sequence). The DNA for the CDR3 is TGTGCCAGCAGCTTAGAACAGAGCACAGATACGCAGTATTTT. Its translation is CASSLEQSTDTQYF.

The chain links TRBV29-1 to TRBJ2-5, with D perhaps matching TRBD1 (6 bases). The CDR3 loop spans 16 amino acids. V gave up 0 bases and J gave up 1 base, with 15 bases separating them. The germline CDR1 and CDR2 sequences are SQVTM and ANQGSEA. The CDR3 is CSVEDLSDRFQETQYF. The CDR3 nucleotides read TGCAGCGTTGAAGATCTTAGCGACAGGTTCCAAGAGACCCAGTACTTC.

This chain connects TRBV4-1 to TRBJ2-3, with 11 bases matching TRBD2. Per the germline V gene, CDR1 is MGHRA and CDR2 is YSYEKL. Unmatched junction bases numbered 7, after V lost 0 bases and J lost 5 bases. CDR3 length equals 17 residues. This CDR3 reads CASSQDPSGRPGDTQYF. DNA for the CDR3: TGCGCCAGCAGCCAAGATCCTAGCGGGAGGCCTGGAGATACGCAGTATTTT.

This clone was counted a single time. The rearrangement uses TRBV5-1 and TRBJ1-1; 8 nucleotides line up with TRBD1. The V segment lost 0 bases and the J segment 7 bases; nucleotides outside the gene matches: 2. Germline CDR1 reads SGHRS; CDR2 reads YFSETQ. This CDR3 region has 13 residues. DNA for the CDR3: TGCGCCAGCAGCTTGGCACAGGGGGTTGAAGCTTTCTTT. It translates to CASSLAQGVEAFF.

This clone was counted a single time. This chain uses TRBV5-1 with TRBJ2-7; weak D call: TRBD2 (5 bases). The CDR3 consists of 16 residues. Germline V gene data show CDR1 as SGHRS and CDR2 as YFSETQ. Trimming shortened V by 1 base and J by 3 bases, and 17 bases separated the two germline ends. The CDR3 reads CASSLTVGELDYEQYF. DNA of the CDR3: TGCGCCAGCAGCTTGACTGTCGGAGAACTAGACTACGAGCAGTACTTC.

The table lists this clone with a few counts. The rearrangement uses TRBV13 and TRBJ1-1; D unresolved. Trimming removed 5 bases from V and 0 bases from J, with 7 bases in between. This CDR3 has 13 amino acids. Germline V CDR1 and CDR2: PRHDT, FYEKMQ (reference sequence). This chain's CDR3 is CASSLRVNTEAFF. CDR3 coding DNA: TGTGCCAGCAGCCTCCGTGTGAACACTGAAGCTTTCTTT.

This clone turned up a few times. This chain uses TRBV6-5 with TRBJ2-1; D gene unclear. This CDR3 contains 11 residues. V lost 5 bases and J 4 bases, leaving 3 bases between the germline ends. Germline CDR1 is MNHEY and CDR2 is SVGAGI. DNA of the CDR3: TGTGCCAGCAGTACTTACAATGAGCAGTTCTTC. Translation gives CASSTYNEQFF.

J is TRBJ2-7 and V is TRBV5-4; D gene uncertain. Germline CDR1 SGHNT, CDR2 YYREEE (reference sequence). V lost 1 base and J 3 bases, leaving 14 bases between the germline ends. CDR3 length: 15 amino acids. CDR3 sequence reads: CASSLYPLKDYEQYF. DNA of the CDR3: TGTGCCAGCAGCTTGTACCCCCTTAAGGACTACGAGCAGTACTTC.

In its sample, this clone was seen a few times. V gene TRBV5-1 combines with J gene TRBJ1-6; D is undetermined. This CDR3 is 16 amino acids long. The germline V and J ends were trimmed by 6 bases and 5 bases, with 18 bases remaining between them. Per germline, CDR1 SGHRS and CDR2 YFSETQ. This chain's CDR3 is CASIPRGEPDNSPLHF. In nucleotides, the CDR3 is TGCGCCAGCATCCCCCGTGGGGAACCGGATAATTCACCCCTCCACTTT.

The chain is built from TRBV5-4 and TRBJ2-5; 7 bases fit TRBD1. This CDR3 is built from 15 residues. Germline-derived CDR1 and CDR2 are SGHNT and YYREEE (reference sequence). Losses at the gene ends were 0 bases for V and 3 bases for J; bases not matched to a gene: 5. CDR3 loop: CASSLEHRGEETQYF. CDR3 DNA: TGTGCCAGCAGCTTGGAACACAGGGGAGAAGAGACCCAGTACTTC.

This clone has just a few counts. The chain combines TRBV6-1 with TRBJ2-7, with 9 bases aligning to TRBD2. Germline CDR1 is MNHNS and CDR2 is SASEGT. Trimming cost V 0 bases and J 3 bases; bases outside gene matches: 6. This CDR3 has 16 residues. For the CDR3, the DNA is TGTGCCAGCAGTGAAGCGGGGAGCGGGGGGCTCTACGAGCAGTACTTC. It codes for CASSEAGSGGLYEQYF.

V is TRBV7-9 and J is TRBJ2-5; 10 nucleotides agree with TRBD2. Germline-derived CDR1 and CDR2 are SEHNR and FQNEAQ (reference sequence). The CDR3 has 15 residues. The V and J ends lost 5 bases and 2 bases, in that order; junction bases with no gene match: 5. The CDR3 here is CASSTGLAEQETQYF. The CDR3 bases are TGTGCCAGCAGCACCGGACTAGCGGAACAAGAGACCCAGTACTTC. The full variable domain, completed using reference TRBV7-9 and TRBJ2-5, is DTGVSQNPRHKITKRGQNVTFRCDPISEHNRLYWYRQTLGQGPEFLTYFQNEAQLEKSRLLSDRFSAERPKGSFSTLEIQRTEQGDSAMYLCASSTGLAEQETQYFGPGTRLLVL.

The V gene is TRBV18, the J gene TRBJ2-3, with 11 bases aligning to TRBD2. The trim removed 3 bases at V and 1 base at J, leaving 3 bases unmatched. CDR1 and CDR2 from the germline V gene are KGHSH and LQKENI. The CDR3 loop spans 16 amino acids. The DNA of the CDR3 is TGTGCCAGCTCACCGCTAGCGGGAGGAGGCACAGATACGCAGTATTTT. Translation gives CASSPLAGGGTDTQYF.

The rearrangement joins TRBV6-1 to TRBJ2-3; 7 bases align to TRBD2. The V gene end was trimmed by 4 bases and the J gene end by 6 bases; junction bases not matched to a gene: 13. There are 16 residues in the CDR3. Germline V gene sequence: CDR1 MNHNS, CDR2 SASEGT. The CDR3, as DNA: TGTGCCAGCAGTGCCGAGGAGGGAGGGCCAGGGGATACGCAGTATTTT. Protein sequence: CASSAEEGGPGDTQYF.

The chain joins TRBV6-6 to TRBJ2-1, with D tentatively TRBD2 (6 bases). V lost 2 bases and J lost 3, with 11 bases in between. Germline V gene data show CDR1 as MNHNY and CDR2 as SVGAGI (reference sequence). This CDR3 has 15 amino acids. CDR3 bases: TGTGCCAGCAGTTACGAATCGGGGGTCTACAATGAGCAGTTCTTC. Translating it yields CASSYESGVYNEQFF.

This sequence joins TRBV6-6 and TRBJ2-1; 7 nucleotides line up with TRBD1. The junction had 3 bases not matched to a gene; V was cut back by 2 bases and J by 2 bases. Germline lookup yields CDR1 MNHNY and CDR2 SVGAGI (reference sequence). This CDR3 comprises 15 residues. DNA for the CDR3: TGTGCCAGCAGTTACCGACAGGGACCCTACAATGAGCAGTTCTTC. Translated, it gives CASSYRQGPYNEQFF.

The genes are TRBV5-1 and TRBJ1-1; D is possibly TRBD1 (5 bases). The CDR3 consists of 14 residues. The V gene lost 4 bases and the J gene lost 5 bases, with 15 bases spanning the gap. The germline V gene encodes CDR1 SGHRS and CDR2 YFSETQ. CDR3 in amino acids: CASSGAGMGTEAFF. In DNA, the CDR3 is TGCGCCAGCAGCGGAGCAGGGATGGGGACTGAAGCTTTCTTT.

The chain uses TRBV5-1 and TRBJ2-5, with a possible D match to TRBD2 (6 bases). CDR3 size: 13 residues. Germline CDR1 and CDR2: SGHRS and YFSETQ. Trimming left V 4 bases short and J 3 bases short, with 10 bases between. Written as DNA, the CDR3 is TGCGCCAGCAGCCCGGGGGTTGAAGAGACCCAGTACTTC. Amino acid sequence: CASSPGVEETQYF. The whole variable domain, filled in from reference TRBV5-1 and TRBJ2-5, reads KAGVTQTPRYLIKTRGQQVTLSCSPISGHRSVSWYQQTPGQGLQFLFEYFSETQRNKGNFPGRFSGRQFSNSRSEMNVSTLELGDSALYLCASSPGVEETQYFGPGTRLLVL.

The rearrangement joins TRBV7-9 to TRBJ1-3, with D possibly matching TRBD1 (6 bases). Trimming removed 5 bases from V and 3 bases from J, with 17 bases in between. The germline V gene encodes CDR1 SEHNR and CDR2 FQNEAQ (reference sequence). This CDR3 spans 16 amino acids. The CDR3 DNA sequence: TGTGCCAGCAGCCCAACTGGGGGCGCGGGTGGAAACACCATATATTTT. Translated, it gives CASSPTGGAGGNTIYF.